These 14 T cell receptor beta chains were all obtained from the same sample, sequenced in a study of radiotherapy plus CTLA-4 blockade in lung cancer. Sequenced by immunoSEQ multiplex PCR; TCRdb stores in-frame clones only, minus some. Of 15,000 to 20,000 clones in the sample, 86% were seen once. The sample here was peripheral blood, taken from a patient treated with radiotherapy plus ipilimumab. These receptors were obtained from a human donor with non-small cell lung cancer whose response to radiotherapy plus ipilimumab could not be evaluated.

The V call is TRBV9, the J call TRBJ2-5, with D possibly matching TRBD2 (6 bases). The germline gives CDR1 SGDLS, CDR2 YYNGEE. The V gene lost 0 bases and the J gene lost 4 bases, with 13 bases spanning the gap. The CDR3 covers 15 residues. The CDR3, as DNA: TGTGCCAGCAGCGTAGCTGGAGGGGTAGGAGAGACCCAGTACTTC. This sequence encodes CASSVAGGVGETQYF.

V usage is TRBV5-4 and J usage is TRBJ2-1; tentatively, D is TRBD2 (6 bases). The V end was cut by 0 bases, the J end by 7 bases, with 14 bases between. The CDR3 extends over 15 amino acids. Looked up from germline, CDR1 is SGHNT and CDR2 is YYREEE (reference sequence). In DNA, the CDR3 is TGTGCCAGCAGCTTGGACACGACTAGACCTAATGAGCAGTTCTTC. Amino acid sequence: CASSLDTTRPNEQFF.

The chain links TRBV19 to TRBJ2-1, with 13 bases identical to TRBD2. The J segment lost 10 bases and the V segment lost 7 bases, leaving 10 bases of the junction unmatched. Germline V gene sequence: CDR1 LNHDA, CDR2 SQIVND (reference sequence). The CDR3 sequence is 15 residues long. CDR3 nucleotide sequence: TGTGCCAGTAATAACCACGGGACTAGCGGGAACGAGCAGTTCTTC. Translating it yields CASNNHGTSGNEQFF. Based on the CDR3 plus reference TRBV19 and TRBJ2-1, the full variable domain is DGGITQSPKYLFRKEGQNVTLSCEQNLNHDAMYWYRQDPGQGLRLIYYSQIVNDFQKGDIAEGYSVSREKKESFPLTVTSAQKNPTAFYLCASNNHGTSGNEQFFGPGTRLTVL.

The chain uses TRBV7-9 and TRBJ1-4; possible D gene TRBD1, 6 bases. The germline gives CDR1 SEHNR, CDR2 FQNEAQ (reference sequence). V was shortened by 5 bases and J by 4 bases, with 17 bases between the two germline ends. CDR3 length: 16 residues. The CDR3 sequence is CASSRSQGTVNEKLFF. CDR3 DNA: TGTGCCAGCAGCCGTTCCCAGGGGACCGTTAATGAAAAACTGTTTTTT. The complete variable domain, with remaining parts taken from reference TRBV7-9 and TRBJ1-4, reads DTGVSQNPRHKITKRGQNVTFRCDPISEHNRLYWYRQTLGQGPEFLTYFQNEAQLEKSRLLSDRFSAERPKGSFSTLEIQRTEQGDSAMYLCASSRSQGTVNEKLFFGSGTQLSVL.

This clone was counted a single time. The chain employs TRBV27 and TRBJ1-5; 9 bases agree with TRBD1. J lost 6 bases, V lost 3 bases, and 6 bases had no gene match. The CDR3 loop spans 15 amino acids. Germline lookup yields CDR1 MNHEY and CDR2 SMNVEV (reference sequence). For the CDR3, the DNA is TGTGCCAGCAGTTTTGGGGGACAGGGAGGTCAGCCCCAGCATTTT. The encoded protein is CASSFGGQGGQPQHF.

The rearrangement uses TRBV29-1 and TRBJ1-1; 8 bases fit TRBD1. The germline V gene encodes CDR1 SQVTM and CDR2 ANQGSEA. Trimming cost V 5 bases and J 5 bases; bases outside gene matches: 4. The CDR3 is made up of 12 amino acids. CDR3 sequence reads: CSVTGTGTEAFF. The DNA for the CDR3 is TGCAGCGTTACCGGGACAGGAACTGAAGCTTTCTTT. The variable domain in full, completed from reference TRBV29-1 and TRBJ1-1, reads SAVISQKPSRDICQRGTSLTIQCQVDSQVTMMFWYRQQPGQSLTLIATANQGSEATYESGFVIDKFPISRPNLTFSTLTVSNMSPEDSSIYLCSVTGTGTEAFFGQGTRLTVV.

This rearrangement joins TRBV18 to TRBJ1-1, with D uncertain. The CDR3 extends over 15 amino acids. Per germline, CDR1 KGHSH and CDR2 LQKENI. V was clipped by 3 bases and J by 0 bases, with 11 bases between them. CDR3 amino acids: CASSPSIGVNTEAFF. Here the CDR3 DNA reads TGTGCCAGCTCACCGTCGATCGGGGTGAACACTGAAGCTTTCTTT.

This chain uses TRBV5-5 with TRBJ2-1, with a tentative D call TRBD2 (6 bases). This CDR3 is built from 15 residues. The germline V and J ends were trimmed by 2 bases and 1 base, with 10 bases remaining between them. Germline CDR1 SGHKS, CDR2 YYEKEE (reference sequence). CDR3 amino acids: CASSFGGVSYNEQFF. CDR3 bases: TGTGCCAGCAGCTTCGGCGGGGTGTCCTACAATGAGCAGTTCTTC.

V usage is TRBV28 and J usage is TRBJ2-5, with 7 bases that match TRBD2. The CDR3 has 13 amino acids. Per germline, CDR1 MDHEN and CDR2 SYDVKM. The trim removed 2 bases at V and 4 bases at J, leaving 1 base unmatched. The CDR3 region has the DNA TGTGCCAGCAGTTTAGGGGGGGGAGAGACCCAGTACTTC. It is translated as CASSLGGGETQYF.

The chain joins TRBV28 to TRBJ2-3; no firm D call. The ends were cut back, 5 bases at V and 8 bases at J, with 11 bases in the middle. The CDR3 covers 12 residues. Per the germline V gene, CDR1 is MDHEN and CDR2 is SYDVKM. DNA of the CDR3: TGTGCCAGCAGTCTCTCCTCGGGTACGCAGTATTTT. Amino acids: CASSLSSGTQYF.

This chain connects TRBV18 to TRBJ2-7, with a possible D match to TRBD1 (6 bases). Trimming took 5 bases from V and 4 from J, leaving 9 bases between them. The germline V gene has CDR1 KGHSH and CDR2 LQKENI. The CDR3 has 12 amino acids. CDR3: CASSTGSYEQYF. CDR3 bases: TGTGCCAGCTCAACAGGGTCTTACGAGCAGTACTTC.

The V call is TRBV7-2, the J call TRBJ2-7; TRBD1 matches at 10 bases. The CDR3 loop spans 13 amino acids. The germline gives CDR1 SGHTA, CDR2 FQGNSA. V was pared by 4 bases and J by 5 bases, with 2 bases of the junction left unmatched. This CDR3 reads CASSWDRGNEQYF. CDR3 coding DNA: TGTGCCAGCAGCTGGGACAGGGGAAACGAGCAGTACTTC.

The gene calls are TRBV4-1 and TRBJ1-4; D gene unclear. This CDR3 is 15 amino acids long. Per germline, CDR1 MGHRA and CDR2 YSYEKL. V dropped 4 bases and J dropped 7 bases, with 16 bases sitting between them. DNA for the CDR3: TGCGCCAGCAGCCCCACTCGGGTAGTTGGTGAAAAACTGTTTTTT. Its protein is CASSPTRVVGEKLFF.

The genes are TRBV6-1 and TRBJ1-2; D perhaps matches TRBD1 (5 bases). The CDR3 runs to 15 residues. Trimming took off 4 bases at V and 3 bases at J, with 15 bases between the two ends. Per germline, CDR1 MNHNS and CDR2 SASEGT. CDR3 protein: CASSVGQTGDYGYTF. The CDR3 DNA reads as TGTGCCAGCAGTGTAGGACAAACCGGAGACTATGGCTACACCTTC.